What follows describes a single TCR beta chain. The data were taken from a study of blood T cell repertoires in COVID-19. Study-wide context: COVID-19 samples collected from the United States, Italy and Spain covered acute and convalescent phases. PBMCs, B-cell-depleted T cells, or T cells were the source of the cDNA or gDNA that made up the material.

Under the authors' procedure: Researchers report that nucleated cell counts were estimated from reference gene primer amplification. Measured with immunoSEQ multiplex PCR; TCRdb has only the in-frame clones, and not every one. The V and J calls and clone size come from that table; D and trimming were worked out from the DNA. The sample records 40,000 to 55,000 clones, about four fifths being singletons. This CDR3 comprises 17 residues. V gave up 4 bases and J gave up 4 bases, with 20 bases separating them. Germline CDR1 and CDR2: LGHNA and YNFKEQ. The receptor comes from a man between 50 and 59 years old with active COVID-19. The sample comprised peripheral blood. The rearrangement links TRBV4-2 to TRBJ2-1, with D possibly TRBD2 on 7 matching bases. CDR3 DNA: TGTGCCAGCAGCCTCGATAGGGGGGGCCCCTCTTACAATGAGCAGTTCTTC. Its protein is CASSLDRGGPSYNEQFF.